This T cell receptor beta chain emerged from a study of molecular identifiers for immune sequencing clone quantification. MiXCR was run by TCRdb on the PCR reads, yielding one entry per CDR3 protein. The table lists fewer than 350,000 distinct CDR3 sequences, 20% to 25% of them singletons. Study-level results: Jurkat TCR RNA spiked in from one cell (amid more than 850,000 naive cells) was reportedly detectable. Over 99% of effector molecules, yet under 1% of naive-cell molecules, were held by clones above 20 RNA copies.

Trimming at V came to 4 bases and at J to 7 bases, leaving 6 bases not matched to a gene. CDR1 is MDHEN, CDR2 SYDVKM, per germline. The CDR3 length is 14 residues. On this clonotype itself: The antigen is not known.

The chain joins TRBV28 to TRBJ1-4; 7 bases agree with TRBD1. Material: naive CD8+ T cells from blood, with Jurkat cell RNA spiked in. Subset given: FACS-sorted CD8+CD4-CCR7+CD45RA+ naive T cells. This TCR was sampled from a human donor in good health. Some libraries in this study had Jurkat cell RNA spiked in. CDR3 loop: CASSSRGLGEKLFF. The CDR3 DNA reads TGTGCCAGCAGTTCAAGGGGGCTTGGTGAAAAACTGTTTTTT.